This T cell receptor beta chain was profiled in a study of blood T cells in healthy people across ages. About the study: Template switching caught about one barcoded beta molecule for each two T cells. Overall study findings and caveats: Diversity estimated from one million T cells was considered an underestimate. Measured against age, TCR beta diversity per million T cells decreased in a roughly linear manner. Strong correlation existed between TCR beta diversity and naive T cell percentage.

Germline V lookup: CDR1 MNHEY, CDR2 SVGEGT. V shed 0 bases and J shed 4 bases, with 9 bases lying between them. This CDR3 is 14 amino acids long. With respect to this clonotype: Its specificity is unknown.

For the second PCR, which ran for about 7 to 11 cycles, a sample-barcoded 5' primer and a J-beta primer mix were used. TCRdb reanalysed the 5' RACE reads using MiXCR and keeps one entry per CDR3 protein. The table has around 620,000 distinct CDR3 sequences, 25% to 30% seen once. The receptor was derived from a woman in her 70s in good health. Sequencing was done on a sample of blood. The chain employs TRBV6-2 or TRBV6-3 and TRBJ2-5, with D hard to call. The CDR3 nucleotides are TGTGCCAGCAGTTACTCGGTAGCCCCAGAGACCCAGTACTTC. This sequence encodes CASSYSVAPETQYF.